The 24 T cell receptor beta chains presented below share a single source sample, sequenced in a study of regulatory T cells in long-lasting Graves disease. Through Arm-PCR of CDR3 regions and iRepertoire HTBI primers, TCR beta libraries were built. MiXCR was run by TCRdb on the multiplex PCR reads, yielding one entry per CDR3 protein. This table holds about 450,000 distinct CDR3 sequences, less than 20% found once. As to time point: newly diagnosed GD, antithyroid drugs for less than 3 months. RNA from PBMCs was the source of the TCR library. The same sample was also studied in work on T cells in Graves' hyperthyroidism and ophthalmopathy.

The specimen comprised peripheral blood mononuclear cells (PBMCs), sampled at new diagnosis, from a patient treated with antithyroid drugs. The receptors were gathered from a woman aged 25-40 years with Graves disease.

Many counts were recorded for this clonotype. CDR3 amino acids: CASSEVQTYEQYF. The CDR3 DNA sequence: TGTGCCAGCAGTGAGGTACAGACCTACGAGCAGTACTTC. The V gene is TRBV2, the J gene TRBJ2-7; D gene unclear. Germline lookup yields CDR1 SNHLY and CDR2 FYNNEI. This CDR3 is built from 13 residues. Trimming stripped 3 bases from V and 2 bases from J, with 8 bases between.

This clonotype occurred many times. The genes are TRBV6-1 and TRBJ1-1; D gene ambiguous. This CDR3 region has 15 residues. From germline, CDR1 is MNHNS and CDR2 SASEGT. The V gene lost 8 bases and the J gene lost 3 bases, with 19 bases spanning the gap. The chain's CDR3 is CASGIGGRWDTEAFF. The CDR3 nucleotides are TGTGCCAGCGGAATTGGCGGGCGGTGGGACACTGAAGCTTTCTTT.

This clonotype occurred many times. The J gene is TRBJ1-6, the V gene TRBV28; no reliable D call. Deletions cut 6 bases from V and 4 bases from J, with 10 bases between. Per the germline V gene, CDR1 is MDHEN and CDR2 is SYDVKM. CDR3 length: 14 amino acids. DNA of the CDR3: TGTGCCAGCAGGGCGGAACGTTATAATTCACCCCTCCACTTT. Its translation: CASRAERYNSPLHF.

The rearrangement joins TRBV12-3 or TRBV12-4 to TRBJ1-3, with no clear D. The CDR3 consists of 14 residues. Trimming stripped 6 bases from V and 6 bases from J, with 15 bases between. The CDR3 DNA is TGTGCCAGCAGCTCTCCAAAGACCCTAAACACCATATATTTT. Translated: CASSSPKTLNTIYF.

V usage is TRBV20-1 and J usage is TRBJ2-6; D gene uncertain. This CDR3 contains 17 residues. V lost 3 bases to trimming and J lost 2 bases, with 17 bases between them. Germline V gene data show CDR1 as DFQATT and CDR2 as SNEGSKA (reference sequence). The CDR3, as DNA: TGCAGTGCTAGTGCTTACCGAACTAAACCTGGGGCCAACGTCCTGACTTTC. It translates to CSASAYRTKPGANVLTF.

This clonotype was detected a few times. The chain has TRBV20-1 and TRBJ2-1; 15 positions match TRBD2. Germline lookup yields CDR1 DFQATT and CDR2 SNEGSKA (reference sequence). Germline trimming cut 3 bases from V and 5 bases from J; bases unmatched to any gene: 8. This CDR3 region has 17 residues. The CDR3: CSARPGLAGGLNNEQFF. The CDR3 DNA sequence: TGCAGTGCTAGGCCGGGACTAGCGGGAGGCCTAAACAATGAGCAGTTCTTC.

CDR3 in amino acids: CASSLTSGDYEQYF. Here the CDR3 DNA reads TGTGCCAGCAGTCTGACTAGCGGAGACTACGAGCAGTACTTC. The chain couples TRBV12-3 or TRBV12-4 to TRBJ2-7, with 9 bases fitting TRBD2. CDR3 length equals 14 residues. With V trimmed by 5 bases and J by 3 bases, 5 bases remained unmatched.

This chain joins TRBV4-2 and TRBJ1-1; no definite D call. The CDR3 totals 15 residues. CDR1 is LGHNA, CDR2 YNFKEQ, per germline. V shed 4 bases and J shed 2 bases, with 14 bases lying between them. For the CDR3, the DNA is TGTGCCAGCAGCCTCTTGGATGGATTAAACACTGAAGCTTTCTTT. Amino acid sequence: CASSLLDGLNTEAFF.

This clonotype was counted at least ten times. The chain employs TRBV12-3 or TRBV12-4 and TRBJ2-2; D is uncertain. V lost 3 bases and J lost 1, with 6 bases in between. This CDR3 region has 14 residues. CDR3 in DNA: TGTGCCAGCAGTTTGAAACAGAACACCGGGGAGCTGTTTTTT. It specifies CASSLKQNTGELFF.

Concerning this clonotype: Since a much larger clone is just one base distant, this may be a read error. The chain links TRBV7-2 to TRBJ2-7; D possibly corresponds to TRBD2 (6 bases). The CDR3 length is 15 residues. Germline V gives CDR1 SGHTA, CDR2 FQGNSA. The CDR3 sequence is CASSLVEGTSYERYF. CDR3 nucleotide sequence: TGTGCCAGCAGCTTAGTGGAGGGGACTTCCTACGAGCGGTACTTC.

This clonotype was counted a few times. This chain uses TRBV2 with TRBJ1-2; the D gene is possibly TRBD1 (5 bases). CDR3 size: 13 residues. Trimming cost V 4 bases and J 6 bases, with 12 bases left between them. CDR1 and CDR2 (germline): SNHLY, FYNNEI. The CDR3 region is CASSVGQGNGYTF. The CDR3 DNA reads TGTGCCAGCAGTGTGGGGCAGGGAAATGGCTACACCTTC.

This clonotype was counted a few times. This chain joins TRBV6-1 and TRBJ2-7, with D perhaps matching TRBD2 (5 bases). With 7 bases removed from V and 0 bases from J, the gap between germline ends came to 10 bases. Germline V gene lookup returns CDR1 MNHNS and CDR2 SASEGT. This CDR3 comprises 13 residues. CDR3 loop: CASTFGNSYEQYF. The CDR3 region has the DNA TGTGCCAGCACGTTCGGGAACTCCTACGAGCAGTACTTC.

This clonotype occurred a few times. This chain connects TRBV2 to TRBJ2-1, with a tentative D call TRBD2 (6 bases). V dropped 5 bases and J dropped 5 bases, with 22 bases sitting between them. Germline V lookup: CDR1 SNHLY, CDR2 FYNNEI. The CDR3 totals 17 residues. The CDR3 DNA follows: TGTGCCAGCAGTTACGGGACTGGCGGCCCCTTCAACAATGAGCAGTTCTTC. This codes for CASSYGTGGPFNNEQFF. The full variable domain, in which reference TRBV2 and TRBJ2-1 provide the parts outside the CDR3, is EPEVTQTPSHQVTQMGQEVILRCVPISNHLYFYWYRQILGQKVEFLVSFYNNEISEKSEIFDDQFSVERPDGSNFTLKIRSTKLEDSAMYFCASSYGTGGPFNNEQFFGPGTRLTVL.

This clonotype has a count of ten or more. The genes are TRBV18 and TRBJ2-1; 13 nucleotides line up with TRBD2. Germline V gene data show CDR1 as KGHSH and CDR2 as LQKENI. The CDR3 length is 18 residues. After removal of 3 bases from V and 5 bases from J, the junction contained 10 bases not matched to a gene. The CDR3 coding sequence is TGTGCCAGCTCACCCCCGACTAGCGGGAGGACGGTCAACAATGAGCAGTTCTTC. Translation: CASSPPTSGRTVNNEQFF.

Ten or more counts support this clonotype. The chain couples TRBV20-1 to TRBJ2-1; TRBD2 matches at 13 bases. This CDR3 comprises 16 residues. Germline lookup yields CDR1 DFQATT and CDR2 SNEGSKA (reference sequence). V trimming: 0 bases; J trimming: 5 bases; junction bases outside the gene matches: 4. The CDR3 reads CSARDLLAGGNNEQFF. CDR3 coding DNA: TGCAGTGCTAGAGATTTACTAGCGGGAGGGAACAATGAGCAGTTCTTC.

There are many counts of this clonotype. The rearrangement links TRBV13 to TRBJ2-7; D might be TRBD2 (6 bases). The V gene's germline CDR1 is PRHDT and CDR2 FYEKMQ (reference sequence). The CDR3 length is 15 residues. V was cut by 4 bases and J by 6 bases, with 19 bases left in between. CDR3 residues: CASSSIAEGRLEQYF. The CDR3 DNA is TGTGCCAGCAGCTCGATAGCGGAGGGAAGGCTCGAGCAGTACTTC.

In regard to this clonotype: A single base separates this from a much larger clone, so it may be a read error. The chain joins TRBV27 to TRBJ2-1; D unresolved. CDR3 length equals 15 residues. The germline V gene encodes CDR1 MNHEY and CDR2 SMNVEV (reference sequence). Trimming removed 10 bases from V and 7 bases from J, with 23 bases in between. This chain's CDR3 is CAISRLPVGANEQFF. In nucleotides, the CDR3 is TGTGCCATCAGCCGCCTCCCCGTAGGAGCGAATGAGCAGTTCTTC.

This clonotype was seen only a few times. Compared with germline, one end of the junction differs, possibly owing to a read error. The chain joins TRBV15 to TRBJ2-3; D might be TRBD1 or TRBD2, each matching 5 bases. The CDR3 runs 20 residues. CDR1 LNHNV and CDR2 YYDKDF come from the germline V gene (reference sequence). The CDR3 DNA reads TGTGCCACCAGTAGAGAAGACTGGCCTAGAACCGAGGGGAGCACAGATACGCAGTATTTT. Translated: CATSREDWPRTEGSTDTQYF.

In this sample, this clonotype turned up many times. CDR3 sequence: CASRGQGRVQWEAFF. The DNA of the CDR3 is TGTGCCAGCAGGGGACAGGGTCGCGTGCAGTGGGAAGCTTTCTTT. The chain combines TRBV28 with TRBJ1-1; the match to TRBD1 covers 9 bases. From germline, CDR1 is MDHEN and CDR2 SYDVKM. The CDR3 has 15 residues. The ends lost 6 bases at V and 8 bases at J; junction bases unmatched: 13. The full variable domain, its missing parts supplied by reference TRBV28 and TRBJ1-1, is DVKVTQSSRYLVKRTGEKVFLECVQDMDHENMFWYRQDPGLGLRLIYFSYDVKMKEKGDIPEGYSVSREKKERFSLILESASTNQTSMYLCASRGQGRVQWEAFFGQGTRLTVV.

The J gene is TRBJ2-3, the V gene TRBV29-1; D may be TRBD1 (7 bases). The CDR3 covers 15 residues. Germline CDR1 is SQVTM and CDR2 is ANQGSEA. With 6 bases removed from V and 1 base from J, the gap between germline ends came to 17 bases. This chain's CDR3 is CSVPWGDRGTDTQYF. The CDR3 DNA reads as TGCAGCGTCCCATGGGGGGACAGAGGCACAGATACGCAGTATTTT.

There are many counts of this clonotype. The chain employs TRBV6-1 and TRBJ2-1; D is unresolved. There are 15 residues in the CDR3. Germline CDR1 and CDR2: MNHNS and SASEGT. The V end was cut by 5 bases, the J end by 0 bases, with 11 bases between. The CDR3 is CASSPQWSSYNEQFF. For the CDR3, the DNA is TGTGCCAGCAGTCCCCAATGGAGCTCCTACAATGAGCAGTTCTTC.

This clonotype was counted ten times or more. V is TRBV7-9 and J is TRBJ2-7; D call uncertain. V was trimmed by 4 bases and J by 0 bases, leaving 16 bases between them. The CDR3 totals 16 residues. Per the germline V gene, CDR1 is SEHNR and CDR2 is FQNEAQ (reference sequence). As DNA, the CDR3 is TGTGCCAGCAGCTCTGTTAGTGGACCTAGCTCCTACGAGCAGTACTTC. Its translation: CASSSVSGPSSYEQYF.

The rearrangement uses TRBV24-1 and TRBJ2-6; D is unresolved. Looked up from germline, CDR1 is KGHDR and CDR2 is SFDVKD. This CDR3 region has 12 residues. Trimming left V 5 bases short and J 4 bases short, with 2 bases between. For the CDR3, the DNA is TGTGCCACCAGTGCCGGGGCCAACGTCCTGACTTTC. Amino acid sequence: CATSAGANVLTF.

Many counts were recorded for this clonotype. The rearrangement joins TRBV20-1 to TRBJ1-2, with TRBD1 as a possible D gene (5 bases). There are 14 residues in the CDR3. The germline V gene has CDR1 DFQATT and CDR2 SNEGSKA (reference sequence). V was trimmed by 4 bases and J by 2 bases, leaving 14 bases between them. In nucleotides, the CDR3 is TGCAGTGCTACGCAAGACACAGGAAACTATGGCTACACCTTC. Protein product: CSATQDTGNYGYTF.